This T cell receptor (beta chain) was captured in a study of blood T cell repertoires in COVID-19 (dated by TCRdb to between 2020 and 2021). Regarding the research as a whole: Samples from collaborators originated in the United States, Italy and Spain and spanned both the acute and convalescent phases of COVID-19. Deeply sampled blood TCRbeta repertoires from subjects exposed to, actively infected with, or recovered from COVID-19 were included in the dataset. Where available, HLA class I and class II types were taken from metadata supplied by the sample provider and were not determined by assay-based typing. A freely available public database, intended as a resource for researchers studying the immune response to SARS-CoV-2, is where the repertoires were released. The prospective study material was composed of cDNA or gDNA derived from T cells, B-cell-depleted T cells, or PBMCs. The sample metadata nearly always contained a de-identified subject ID, COVID-19 status, age in years and sex. The samples were drawn from the first 160 participants of the ongoing ImmuneRACE study and from 950 to 1,500 subjects provided by 6 global collaborators. Points the paper makes about the study in general: Clinical and demographic metadata were provided uncurated, with the amount varying by source and participant.

Of note for this clone: The target of this receptor is not known. No qualities accompany the bases; no much larger clone lies one base away.

CDR1 and CDR2, looked up from the germline V gene (reference sequence), are SGHNT and YYREEE. At the junction V is shortened by 2 bases and J by 0 bases, with 15 bases in between. The CDR3 contains 18 residues, cysteine and phenylalanine counted. Of the read, only the CDR3 DNA is kept; its 54 bases are in frame from base 1. The collaborating institutions used their own protocols to collect whole blood in K2EDTA tubes. For TCRbeta analysis, collaborator samples were shipped as frozen whole blood, as isolated PBMCs, or as DNA extracted from either sample type. TCRbeta CDR3 regions were amplified from genomic DNA using the immunoSEQ Assay, a bias-controlled multiplex PCR. The authors processed their data as follows. The number of nucleated cells in each sample was estimated by amplification of reference gene primers within the assay. Sequence reads were collapsed and filtered to measure the absolute abundance of every unique TCRbeta CDR3 rearrangement. For each sample, productive Simpson clonality was calculated as the square root of Simpson's diversity index over productive rearrangements. TCRdb holds this immuneACCESS table with in-frame rearrangements only. Some clones are missing; in checked studies, unresolved V genes explain under half, and the rest has no known cause. V and J calls and clone size are copied from that table; D and trimming were computed from the DNA. In all, the sample holds 120,000 to 150,000 clones, and around 83% of those were seen once. Clones ranked in the top ten supply about 2.5% of the sample.

The sequence was obtained from a human donor with acute or convalescent COVID-19. The donor label of this sample is uncertain. The receptor chain draws on TRBV5-4 and TRBJ2-6; 6 matching bases give a weak D call of TRBD1. Sequencing was done on a sample of peripheral blood. The CDR3: CASSFWGRGSSGANVLTF. In nucleotide form, the sequence is TGTGCCAGCAGCTTTTGGGGCAGGGGCTCCTCTGGGGCCAACGTCCTGACTTTC.